The 32 T cell receptor beta chains in this list originate from one sample, sequenced in a study of blood T cells in healthy people across ages. Through a sample-barcoded 5' primer and a J-beta primer mix, a second PCR was run for about 6 to 11 cycles. TCRdb re-called the 5' RACE reads through MiXCR, storing one row per CDR3 protein. The table lists some 920,000 distinct CDR3 sequences, roughly 47% of them singletons, with about a fifth in the top ten. Sequences were obtained from blood. These receptors came from an older woman in good health.

This clonotype was recorded a few times. V is TRBV4-3 and J is TRBJ2-5, with TRBD2 matching over 10 bases. CDR3 size: 21 residues. Germline V CDR1 and CDR2: LGHNA, YSLEER. V was pared by 0 bases and J by 4 bases, with 20 bases of the junction left unmatched. CDR3 loop: CASSQDPATRASGSQAETQYF. The CDR3 bases are TGCGCCAGCAGCCAAGATCCGGCTACTAGGGCTAGCGGGAGTCAAGCAGAGACCCAGTACTTC.

This clonotype was recorded a few times. The chain is built from TRBV18 and TRBJ2-3; 10 bases match TRBD2. The V and J ends lost 3 bases and 3 bases, in that order; junction bases with no gene match: 3. CDR1 and CDR2 from the germline V gene are KGHSH and LQKENI. The CDR3 loop spans 15 amino acids. CDR3 residues: CASSPRGLATDTQYF. CDR3 DNA sequence: TGTGCCAGCTCACCCCGGGGACTAGCGACAGATACGCAGTATTTT.

The CDR3 DNA is TGCAGTGCTAGTAACGGGGGGGGGCATACTGGTGAGCAGTTCTTC. Amino acids: CSASNGGGHTGEQFF. The chain combines TRBV20-1 with TRBJ2-1; 8 bases are shared with TRBD2. Trimming cost V 3 bases and J 9 bases; bases outside gene matches: 13. Germline V gene data show CDR1 as DFQATT and CDR2 as SNEGSKA (reference sequence). CDR3 size: 15 residues.

J is TRBJ2-3 and V is TRBV20-1; 8 bases match TRBD1. CDR3 length: 15 amino acids. The junction had 7 bases not matched to a gene; V was cut back by 0 bases and J by 5 bases. The V gene's germline CDR1 is DFQATT and CDR2 SNEGSKA (reference sequence). The CDR3 is CSARDPRGQRDTQYF. The DNA of the CDR3 is TGCAGTGCTAGAGATCCCAGGGGGCAAAGAGATACGCAGTATTTT.

The J gene is TRBJ2-3, the V gene TRBV20-1; D may be TRBD2 (8 bases). CDR3 length: 16 residues. V was shortened by 7 bases and J by 2 bases, with 22 bases between the two germline ends. Germline-derived CDR1 and CDR2 are DFQATT and SNEGSKA (reference sequence). The CDR3 protein is CSVPRGAGGTTDTQYF. The CDR3 DNA sequence: TGCAGTGTCCCGCGGGGGGCAGGGGGTACCACAGATACGCAGTATTTT.

The chain couples TRBV29-1 to TRBJ1-5; D is undetermined. The CDR3 sequence is 13 residues long. V dropped 5 bases and J dropped 1 base, with 9 bases sitting between them. The V gene's germline CDR1 is SQVTM and CDR2 ANQGSEA. DNA for the CDR3: TGCAGCGTTCAGGACGGGAGCAATCAGCCCCAGCATTTT. Translated: CSVQDGSNQPQHF. Drawing the rest from reference TRBV29-1 and TRBJ1-5, the complete variable domain is SAVISQKPSRDICQRGTSLTIQCQVDSQVTMMFWYRQQPGQSLTLIATANQGSEATYESGFVIDKFPISRPNLTFSTLTVSNMSPEDSSIYLCSVQDGSNQPQHFGDGTRLSIL.

A note on this clonotype: Mismatch with germline at one junction end may stem from a read error. The chain carries TRBV5-1 and TRBJ1-1; TRBD1 is a possible D gene (5 bases). Germline V CDR1 and CDR2: SGHRS, YFSETQ. The CDR3 totals 13 residues. CDR3: CASSFFKDTEVFF. The CDR3 nucleotides are TGCGCCAGCAGCTTTTTTAAGGACACTGAAGTTTTCTTT.

This clonotype occurred a few times. The genes are TRBV5-1 and TRBJ2-5, with 7 bases that match TRBD2. From germline, CDR1 is SGHRS and CDR2 YFSETQ. CDR3 length equals 15 residues. V was pared by 1 base and J by 1 base, with 4 bases of the junction left unmatched. The CDR3 nucleotides read TGCGCCAGCAGCTTGTTTAGCGGGTTCCAAGAGACCCAGTACTTC. Its translation: CASSLFSGFQETQYF.

V gene TRBV25-1 combines with J gene TRBJ2-5; TRBD2 is a possible D gene (5 bases). V gave up 3 bases and J gave up 5 bases, with 13 bases separating them. Germline-derived CDR1 and CDR2 are MGHDK and SYGVNS. The CDR3 length is 14 residues. The CDR3 loop is CASSEGWERETQYF. DNA for the CDR3: TGTGCCAGCAGTGAGGGGTGGGAGAGGGAGACCCAGTACTTC.

The rearrangement uses TRBV28 and TRBJ2-7; no clear D gene. The ends were cut back, 6 bases at V and 6 bases at J, with 12 bases in the middle. The CDR3 sequence is 12 residues long. Germline V lookup: CDR1 MDHEN, CDR2 SYDVKM. CDR3 nucleotides: TGTGCCAGCAGCCCTCGGTTCCCCGAGCAGTACTTC. As protein: CASSPRFPEQYF.

This clonotype was seen only a few times. This sequence joins TRBV2 and TRBJ2-7, with D perhaps TRBD1 or TRBD2 (7 bases each). CDR1 SNHLY and CDR2 FYNNEI come from the germline V gene. CDR3 length: 14 residues. Trimming shortened V by 8 bases and J by 3 bases, and 17 bases separated the two germline ends. The CDR3 coding sequence is TGTGCCAGCCCAGACAGGGAGGGATACTACGAGCAGTACTTC. Amino acids: CASPDREGYYEQYF. The full variable domain, its missing parts supplied by reference TRBV2 and TRBJ2-7, is EPEVTQTPSHQVTQMGQEVILRCVPISNHLYFYWYRQILGQKVEFLVSFYNNEISEKSEIFDDQFSVERPDGSNFTLKIRSTKLEDSAMYFCASPDREGYYEQYFGPGTRLTVT.

This rearrangement joins TRBV29-1 to TRBJ2-1, with TRBD2 identical over 7 bases. V lost 7 bases, J lost 6 bases, and 9 bases stayed unmatched. This CDR3 has 13 residues. Germline CDR1 reads SQVTM; CDR2 reads ANQGSEA. This chain's CDR3 is CSAGRTGGNEQFF. CDR3 DNA: TGCAGCGCAGGGCGGACGGGGGGCAATGAGCAGTTCTTC.

V gene TRBV3-1 combines with J gene TRBJ2-6; maybe TRBD1 (6 bases). Germline CDR1 and CDR2: LGHDT and YNNKEL (reference sequence). Trimming cost V 7 bases and J 1 base, with 14 bases left between them. The CDR3 has 16 amino acids. The CDR3: CASIDLGGSGANVLTF. The CDR3 DNA follows: TGTGCCAGCATCGATCTAGGGGGTTCTGGGGCCAACGTCCTGACTTTC.

The chain couples TRBV7-9 to TRBJ1-5; 10 positions agree with TRBD1. CDR1 is SEHNR and CDR2 is FQNEAQ in the germline V gene (reference sequence). The junction had 5 bases not matched to a gene; V was cut back by 2 bases and J by 4 bases. CDR3 length: 16 amino acids. CDR3 sequence: CASSLTGQGRNQPQHF. The CDR3 DNA reads TGTGCCAGCAGCTTAACGGGACAGGGGCGTAATCAGCCCCAGCATTTT.

As to this clonotype: A much larger clone sits a single nucleotide away, making a read error possible. The chain employs TRBV2 and TRBJ1-2, with D unresolved. The CDR3 consists of 14 residues. Trimming stripped 6 bases from V and 4 bases from J, with 15 bases between. CDR1 is SNHLY, CDR2 FYNNEI, per germline. DNA for the CDR3: TGTGCCAGCAGGGAGTTGGGCACGGGCTATGGCTACACCTTC. Protein sequence: CASRELGTGYGYTF.

The rearrangement uses TRBV4-1 and TRBJ2-1; D not resolved. Trimming shortened V by 0 bases and J by 6 bases, and 6 bases separated the two germline ends. The CDR3 is made up of 13 amino acids. Germline-derived CDR1 and CDR2 are MGHRA and YSYEKL. The DNA of the CDR3 is TGCGCCAGCAGCCAAGACGGAGTCAATGAGCAGTTCTTC. As protein: CASSQDGVNEQFF.

The V call is TRBV18, the J call TRBJ2-5, with D possibly matching TRBD1 (6 bases). The V and J ends lost 7 bases and 2 bases respectively, with 11 bases between them. This CDR3 spans 13 amino acids. Germline V gene sequence: CDR1 KGHSH, CDR2 LQKENI. CDR3 protein: CASCKGHQETQYF. DNA for the CDR3: TGTGCCAGCTGTAAGGGACATCAAGAGACCCAGTACTTC. Drawing the rest from reference TRBV18 and TRBJ2-5, the complete variable domain is NAGVMQNPRHLVRRRGQEARLRCSPMKGHSHVYWYRQLPEEGLKFMVYLQKENIIDESGMPKERFSAEFPKEGPSILRIQQVVRGDSAAYFCASCKGHQETQYFGPGTRLLVL.

V is TRBV28 and J is TRBJ1-2; D is ambiguous. The CDR3 is made up of 13 amino acids. CDR1 and CDR2 from the germline V gene are MDHEN and SYDVKM. Trimming took off 4 bases at V and 4 bases at J, with 10 bases between the two ends. The CDR3 sequence: CASSSPSIYGYTF. CDR3 in DNA: TGTGCCAGCAGTTCCCCATCCATCTATGGCTACACCTTC.

With regard to this clonotype: One junction end disagrees with the germline gene, perhaps due to a read error. The chain combines TRBV2 with TRBJ2-3; TRBD2 matches at 8 bases. The germline gives CDR1 SNHLY, CDR2 FYNNEI. The CDR3 covers 16 residues. The CDR3 spells CASSEALRTSTGTQYF. In DNA form, the CDR3 reads TGTGCCAGCAGTGAAGCGCTTCGGACTAGCACAGGTACGCAGTATTTT.

The V gene is TRBV7-9, the J gene TRBJ1-1; D possibly corresponds to TRBD1 (6 bases). The CDR3 has 16 residues. Germline V gene lookup returns CDR1 SEHNR and CDR2 FQNEAQ (reference sequence). Trimming cost V 4 bases and J 1 base, with 16 bases left between them. The DNA for the CDR3 is TGTGCCAGCAGCTCTACGGGGACAAGACCGAACACTGAAGCTTTCTTT. The encoded protein is CASSSTGTRPNTEAFF.

The chain employs TRBV29-1 and TRBJ2-5; D uncertain. The CDR3 runs to 12 residues. Germline V gives CDR1 SQVTM, CDR2 ANQGSEA. Trimming removed 6 bases at V and 1 base at J, with 9 bases between. CDR3 sequence: CSVPPAQETQYF. As DNA, the CDR3 is TGCAGCGTCCCCCCCGCCCAAGAGACCCAGTACTTC.

The DNA of the CDR3 is TGTGCCAGCAGGGTTCTAGCGGGAGGGCCCACAGATACGCAGTATTTT. It is translated as CASRVLAGGPTDTQYF. V gene TRBV6-2 or TRBV6-3 combines with J gene TRBJ2-3, with 12 bases fitting TRBD2. The V gene's germline CDR1 is MNHEY and CDR2 SVGEGT. The CDR3 contains 16 residues. The V gene end was trimmed by 6 bases and the J gene end by 2 bases; junction bases not matched to a gene: 6.

V gene TRBV6-6 combines with J gene TRBJ2-7, with 7 bases aligning to TRBD2. The V gene's germline CDR1 is MNHNY and CDR2 SVGAGI (reference sequence). J was trimmed by 0 bases and V by 5 bases; bases with no gene match: 10. The CDR3 consists of 16 residues. The CDR3 DNA follows: TGTGCCAGCAGTAGAAGGACTAGTAGGTCCTCCTACGAGCAGTACTTC. The encoded protein is CASSRRTSRSSYEQYF.

The V and J genes are TRBV7-2 and TRBJ2-3, with 7 bases matching TRBD2. Losses at the gene ends were 4 bases for V and 7 bases for J; bases not matched to a gene: 5. This CDR3 region has 13 residues. CDR1 SGHTA and CDR2 FQGNSA come from the germline V gene. The CDR3 DNA sequence: TGTGCCAGCAGCTGGGGGGAGGGCAATACGCAGTATTTT. It encodes CASSWGEGNTQYF.

This clonotype occurred once. The CDR3 loop reads CSVGSEGSWYNEQFF. The CDR3 DNA is TGCAGCGTTGGGAGTGAGGGCTCTTGGTACAATGAGCAGTTCTTC. The chain has TRBV29-1 and TRBJ2-1, with D possibly being TRBD2 (5 bases). The germline V gene encodes CDR1 SQVTM and CDR2 ANQGSEA. The V end was cut by 4 bases, the J end by 4 bases, with 17 bases between. This CDR3 contains 15 residues.

The chain carries TRBV7-2 and TRBJ2-4, with D possibly being TRBD1 (6 bases). The tail of the sequence fits TRBJ2-7 better, so the J call may be wrong. Germline CDR1 reads SGHTA; CDR2 reads FQGNSA. The CDR3 totals 16 residues. The CDR3, as DNA: TGTGCCAGCAGCTTAGCCCTAAGGACAGTTGGTAACGAGCAGTACTTC. Translated, it gives CASSLALRTVGNEQYF.

Of note for this clonotype: At one of its ends the junction is not consistent with the germline gene, which may arise from a read error. The chain recombines TRBV5-6 with TRBJ2-7, with no clear D. The CDR3 loop spans 12 amino acids. The germline CDR1 and CDR2 sequences are SGHDT and YYEEEE. The CDR3 DNA reads TGTGTCAGCAGCTTGAATTCCTACGAGCAGTACTTC. This codes for CVSSLNSYEQYF.

The rearrangement links TRBV7-9 to TRBJ1-2; tentative D call: TRBD1 (5 bases). The CDR3 is 14 amino acids. Germline lookup yields CDR1 SEHNR and CDR2 FQNEAQ (reference sequence). Trimming took 0 bases from V and 3 from J, leaving 8 bases between them. The CDR3 here is CASSLAQGDYGYTF. The CDR3 region has the DNA TGTGCCAGCAGCTTAGCGCAAGGGGACTATGGCTACACCTTC.

The chain is built from TRBV7-9 and TRBJ2-1; D is uncertain. Germline values: CDR1 SEHNR, CDR2 FQNEAQ (reference sequence). The ends were cut back, 3 bases at V and 15 bases at J, with 15 bases in the middle. The CDR3 consists of 12 residues. In DNA, the CDR3 is TGTGCCAGCAGCTTTTCTTCCCTTCCGATGTTCTTC. Translation gives CASSFSSLPMFF.

This clonotype was observed a handful of times. The rearrangement joins TRBV27 to TRBJ2-4; D gene ambiguous. The V gene lost 4 bases and the J gene lost 7 bases, with 14 bases spanning the gap. The germline V gene encodes CDR1 MNHEY and CDR2 SMNVEV (reference sequence). The CDR3 has 14 amino acids. This chain's CDR3 is CASSYRSVGNIQYF. In DNA form, the CDR3 reads TGTGCCAGCAGTTATAGAAGCGTTGGGAACATTCAGTACTTC.

In this sample, this clonotype turned up a few times. The rearrangement joins TRBV29-1 to TRBJ1-1; D gene ambiguous. CDR1 is SQVTM, CDR2 ANQGSEA, per germline. This CDR3 contains 12 residues. V shed 3 bases and J shed 1 base, with 6 bases lying between them. The CDR3 DNA reads TGCAGCGTTGAGTCCGCGAACACTGAAGCTTTCTTT. Encoded protein: CSVESANTEAFF.

This rearrangement joins TRBV2 to TRBJ2-5; 10 bases match TRBD2. The germline V gene has CDR1 SNHLY and CDR2 FYNNEI. V shed 3 bases and J 11 bases; nucleotides not matched to a gene: 12. This CDR3 is 15 amino acids long. CDR3: CASSEVLAGVYEQYF. As DNA, the CDR3 is TGTGCCAGCAGTGAGGTCCTAGCGGGAGTTTATGAGCAGTACTTC.